This entry lists 10 T cell receptor beta chains sequenced from one sample in a study of vaccination and CD4 T cells after COVID-19. No antigens are known for them. Described treatment: roughly 10-day PBMC culture with coronavirus spike peptide pools or control peptides (ViraFEST assay). Sequencing of DNA taken from cultured CD4+ T cells relied on the Oncomine TCR Beta short-read assay. TCRdb redid the calling of the PCR reads with MiXCR, one entry per CDR3 protein. The sample includes 20,000 to 25,000 distinct CDR3 sequences, 67% seen only once; the top ten take 15% to 20%. The material was CD4+ T cells from blood, cultured in vitro, obtained after SARS-CoV-2 vaccination. Receptors originate from a human donor who received a COVID-19 vaccine.

The rearrangement links TRBV6-1 to TRBJ1-4, with 8 bases identical to TRBD1. This CDR3 has 16 amino acids. J gave up 8 bases and V 6 bases, and 14 bases lay outside the gene matches. Germline lookup yields CDR1 MNHNS and CDR2 SASEGT. CDR3 sequence: CASSSYSGQGDEKLFF. The DNA of the CDR3 is TGTGCCAGCAGCTCCTACTCCGGACAGGGCGACGAAAAACTGTTTTTT.

CDR3 protein: CASRGQGFDLGYGYTF. The DNA for the CDR3 is TGTGCCAGCAGGGGACAGGGATTTGATTTAGGCTATGGCTACACCTTC. The genes are TRBV6-1 and TRBJ1-2; 9 nucleotides agree with TRBD1. Germline assignment: CDR1 MNHNS and CDR2 SASEGT. This CDR3 region has 16 residues. V trimming: 6 bases; J trimming: 4 bases; junction bases outside the gene matches: 12.

The chain is built from TRBV7-2 and TRBJ1-5; 11 bases agree with TRBD1. The germline V gene has CDR1 SGHTA and CDR2 FQGNSA. V lost 1 base to trimming and J lost 0 bases; unmatched junction nucleotides: 8. This CDR3 is built from 19 residues. This CDR3 is CASSLGLGTGGDSNQPQHF. CDR3 bases: TGTGCCAGCAGCTTAGGTCTGGGGACAGGGGGTGATAGCAATCAGCCCCAGCATTTT.

This sequence joins TRBV5-1 and TRBJ1-3, with unresolved D. CDR1 SGHRS and CDR2 YFSETQ come from the germline V gene. Trimming took 0 bases from V and 7 from J, leaving 14 bases between them. There are 15 residues in the CDR3. DNA for the CDR3: TGCGCCAGCAGCTTGGGACCGTCGGTGGGTAACACCATATATTTT. Residues: CASSLGPSVGNTIYF.

This clonotype has a handful of counts. The chain links TRBV7-6 to TRBJ2-3; TRBD2 agrees at 12 bases. CDR1 SGHVS and CDR2 FNYEAQ come from the germline V gene. V was clipped by 1 base and J by 5 bases; unmatched bases: 4. CDR3 length equals 16 residues. The CDR3 here is CASSLGLAGAEDTQYF. DNA of the CDR3: TGTGCCAGCAGCTTAGGACTAGCGGGGGCCGAAGATACGCAGTATTTT. The full variable domain, rest sourced from reference TRBV7-6 and TRBJ2-3, is GAGVSQSPRYKVTKRGQDVALRCDPISGHVSLYWYRQALGQGPEFLTYFNYEAQQDKSGLPNDRFSAERPEGSISTLTIQRTEQRDSAMYRCASSLGLAGAEDTQYFGPGTRLTVL.

The chain couples TRBV9 to TRBJ1-1; D is undetermined. CDR3 length equals 15 residues. Germline-derived CDR1 and CDR2 are SGDLS and YYNGEE. Between the trimmed V and J ends, which lost 2 bases and 1 base, there was a span of 12 bases. CDR3 protein: CASSVWTEENTEAFF. DNA of the CDR3: TGTGCCAGCAGCGTTTGGACCGAAGAGAACACTGAAGCTTTCTTT. The full variable domain, rest sourced from reference TRBV9 and TRBJ1-1, is DSGVTQTPKHLITATGQRVTLRCSPRSGDLSVYWYQQSLDQGLQFLIQYYNGEERAKGNILERFSAQQFPDLHSELNLSSLELGDSALYFCASSVWTEENTEAFFGQGTRLTVV.

V is TRBV12-3 or TRBV12-4 and J is TRBJ1-1; no reliable D call. This CDR3 is built from 11 residues. The V end was cut by 4 bases, the J end by 4 bases, with 4 bases between. The CDR3 is CASSSGTEAFF. For the CDR3, the DNA is TGTGCCAGCAGTTCGGGCACTGAAGCTTTCTTT.

V is TRBV19 and J is TRBJ1-1; a possible D gene is TRBD1 (5 bases). Trimming took off 5 bases at V and 1 base at J, with 8 bases between the two ends. In germline, CDR1 is LNHDA, CDR2 SQIVND (reference sequence). The CDR3 has 13 amino acids. CDR3 bases: TGTGCCAGTAGTGTGACAGCGAACACTGAAGCTTTCTTT. Its protein product is CASSVTANTEAFF.

Only a few counts were recorded for this clonotype. The chain couples TRBV5-4 to TRBJ1-6; the D gene is possibly TRBD1 (6 bases). This CDR3 has 16 amino acids. Germline CDR1 SGHNT, CDR2 YYREEE (reference sequence). V was shortened by 0 bases and J by 6 bases, with 13 bases between the two germline ends. The CDR3 is CASSLEPRGPNSPLHF. The CDR3 region has the DNA TGTGCCAGCAGCTTGGAACCCAGGGGTCCTAATTCACCCCTCCACTTT.

This clonotype was detected only a few times. The chain has TRBV20-1 and TRBJ1-1; TRBD1 is a possible D gene (5 bases). V was shortened by 2 bases and J by 4 bases, with 14 bases between the two germline ends. The CDR3 spans 14 residues. Germline-derived CDR1 and CDR2 are DFQATT and SNEGSKA (reference sequence). The CDR3 coding sequence is TGCAGTGCTAGATTTGGGGCTGGGAGCACTGAAGCTTTCTTT. It encodes CSARFGAGSTEAFF.